This T cell receptor (beta chain) is from a study of blood T cell repertoires in COVID-19. Study context: Sites across the United States, Italy and Spain contributed samples from acute and convalescent COVID-19. Sample material is recorded as cDNA or gDNA derived from T cells, B-cell-depleted T cells, or PBMCs.

The repertoire was sequenced with immunoSEQ multiplex PCR; TCRdb's copy has only in-frame clones and lacks some. This table has about 230,000 clones, 75% to 85% appearing once. The CDR3 has 15 residues. The V gene's germline CDR1 is LNHDA and CDR2 SQIVND (reference sequence). V gave up 3 bases and J gave up 6 bases; unmatched junction bases: 8. Material: peripheral blood. V usage is TRBV19 and J usage is TRBJ2-1, with 7 nucleotides matching TRBD1. The source of this sequence is a man aged 45-65 years with COVID-19, enrolled during active disease. In DNA form, the CDR3 reads TGTGCCAGTAGTATTAGACAGGGCTGGAGCAATGAGCAGTTCTTC. It translates to CASSIRQGWSNEQFF. Supplemented by reference TRBV19 and TRBJ2-1, the full variable domain reads DGGITQSPKYLFRKEGQNVTLSCEQNLNHDAMYWYRQDPGQGLRLIYYSQIVNDFQKGDIAEGYSVSREKKESFPLTVTSAQKNPTAFYLCASSIRQGWSNEQFFGPGTRLTVL.